This T cell receptor beta chain is from a study of T cells in localized non-small cell lung cancer. Overall study results and limits: Higher blood T cell density went with longer overall survival. Maximal T cell clonality occurred in uninvolved adjacent lung, with tumor ranking below it. Heterogeneity remains possible, as sequencing covered one tumor region only.

Germline V gene lookup returns CDR1 SGHNT and CDR2 YENEEA. The CDR3 runs 14 residues. V was shortened by 8 bases and J by 4 bases, with 12 bases between the two germline ends. Clones were read by immunoSEQ multiplex PCR, and TCRdb kept only the in-frame ones, dropping some. In the table there are 3,000 or so clones, around 30% of which are singletons. Within the sample, this clone is medium-sized. Its target is not known. The TCR was taken from a man aged 40 to 75 with stage I lung adenocarcinoma. This chain uses TRBV11-3 with TRBJ2-6; perhaps TRBD2 as D (6 bases). Sample: lung tumor tissue, taken before any cancer treatment. CDR3: CASSRGGGANVLTF. CDR3 coding DNA: TGTGCCAGCTCGCGGGGAGGCGGGGCCAACGTCCTGACTTTC.